A selection of T cell receptor beta chains follows, all from one sample in a study of T cells after yellow fever vaccination. TCRdb processed the 5' RACE reads anew with MiXCR; each CDR3 protein has one entry. The data hold roughly 520,000 distinct CDR3 sequences, with around a fifth observed a single time. This material consisted of PBMCs, taken about 20 days after the first yellow fever vaccination. The receptors shown here come from a young man who received the YFV17D yellow fever vaccine. Each CDR3 is given without its conserved first and last residue.

J gene,CDR3 length,V gene,CDR3 protein
TRBJ2-5,13,TRBV20-1,SAPGDRQYEETQY
TRBJ2-1,13,TRBV7-2,ASSLFEGSYNEQF
TRBJ2-7,7,TRBV6-6,ASSYPKY
TRBJ2-6,13,TRBV24-1,ATSDLAGRANVLT
TRBJ1-2,13,TRBV6-5,ASSYTAGTARGYT
TRBJ1-1,15,TRBV9,ASSVAPWGNMNTEAF
TRBJ2-7,12,TRBV10-3,AISEDLVGYEQY
TRBJ1-4,12,TRBV12-3/TRBV12-4,ASSGGSSDEKLF
TRBJ2-7,12,TRBV20-1,SVRSSGGTYEQY
TRBJ2-1,12,TRBV29-1,SVEKGSGGLGQF
TRBJ1-6,17,TRBV28,ASSLIGPPPGSYNSPLH
TRBJ2-7,13,TRBV4-1,ASSQGEAVSYEQY
TRBJ2-1,13,TRBV11-2,ASSTTEASYNEQF